Each of the 23 T cell receptor beta chains below was sequenced from the same sample in a study of T cell repertoires in ileal Crohn's disease. Time point indicated: neoterminal ileum biopsy at postoperative endoscopy, about 6 months after surgery. Data came from immunoSEQ multiplex PCR; TCRdb stores just in-frame clones and leaves some out. This sample has around 10,000 clones; around 80% occur once, and the top ten carry over 12%. The sample consisted of ileal tissue. These TCRs come from an adult with Crohn's disease.

This clone was seen more than once but under ten times. The chain is built from TRBV5-8 and TRBJ1-4, with TRBD1 as a possible D gene (6 bases). Per the germline V gene, CDR1 is SGHTS and CDR2 is YDEGEE. CDR3 length: 14 amino acids. Trimming removed 1 base from V and 12 bases from J, with 16 bases in between. The CDR3 here is CASSLTGPISELFF. The CDR3 region has the DNA TGTGCCAGCAGCTTGACAGGGCCCATAAGTGAACTGTTTTTT.

This chain links TRBV5-1 with TRBJ1-4; TRBD1 agrees at 7 bases. This CDR3 comprises 21 residues. Germline loops: CDR1 SGHRS, CDR2 YFSETQ. Trimming took 5 bases from V and 8 from J; bases not matched to a gene: 30. Written as DNA, the CDR3 is TGCGCCAGCAGTACAGGACAGGCGAACTATGTGGAGGATGGGGATAGGGAAAAACTGTTTTTT. Amino acid sequence: CASSTGQANYVEDGDREKLFF. Drawing the rest from reference TRBV5-1 and TRBJ1-4, the complete variable domain is KAGVTQTPRYLIKTRGQQVTLSCSPISGHRSVSWYQQTPGQGLQFLFEYFSETQRNKGNFPGRFSGRQFSNSRSEMNVSTLELGDSALYLCASSTGQANYVEDGDREKLFFGSGTQLSVL.

The chain carries TRBV7-9 and TRBJ1-1; D unresolved. CDR3 length: 13 amino acids. CDR1 and CDR2 (germline): SEHNR, FQNEAQ (reference sequence). Trimming removed 1 base at V and 5 bases at J, with 8 bases between. The CDR3 reads CASSLVSSTEAFF. CDR3 DNA: TGTGCCAGCAGCTTAGTTTCTAGTACTGAAGCTTTCTTT.

The chain couples TRBV29-1 to TRBJ2-3, with 8 nucleotides matching TRBD1. The CDR3 runs to 15 residues. V dropped 0 bases and J dropped 4; count of bases not matched to a gene: 6. Germline V gene sequence: CDR1 SQVTM, CDR2 ANQGSEA. This chain's CDR3 is CSVEDAGGTSDTQYF. In nucleotides, the CDR3 is TGCAGCGTTGAAGATGCAGGGGGCACGTCAGATACGCAGTATTTT.

V is TRBV18 and J is TRBJ2-4; TRBD2 is a possible D gene (6 bases). Trimming removed 3 bases at V and 9 bases at J, with 18 bases between. Germline loops: CDR1 KGHSH, CDR2 LQKENI. The CDR3 totals 15 residues. CDR3 DNA sequence: TGTGCCAGCTCACCGGTAGAAGGGATCGGGGGCATTCAGTACTTC. Translated: CASSPVEGIGGIQYF.

With respect to this clone: At one end, the junction sequence differs from germline, possibly due to a read error. The chain joins TRBV7-7 to TRBJ1-4, with 8 bases aligning to TRBD1. This CDR3 contains 15 residues. CDR1 is SSHAT, CDR2 FNYEAQ, per germline (reference sequence). The DNA of the CDR3 is TGTGCTAGCAGCCCGAGACAGGGGTCTAATGAAAAACTGTTTTTT. This sequence encodes CASSPRQGSNEKLFF.

This clone showed up just a few times. This rearrangement joins TRBV6-6 to TRBJ1-4, with 7 nucleotides matching TRBD1. Trimming cost V 6 bases and J 0 bases; bases outside gene matches: 4. The length of the CDR3 is 15 residues. Per germline, CDR1 MNHNY and CDR2 SVGAGI (reference sequence). In nucleotides, the CDR3 is TGTGCCAGCAGCGCTGACAGGGCAACTAATGAAAAACTGTTTTTT. Translating gives CASSADRATNEKLFF.

V is TRBV6-1 and J is TRBJ1-5, with 10 bases matching TRBD1. With 6 bases clipped from V and 3 bases from J, the junction kept 5 bases outside the gene matches. The CDR3 contains 15 residues. The V gene's germline CDR1 is MNHNS and CDR2 SASEGT. The CDR3 protein is CASSRDRGFNQPQHF. In nucleotides, the CDR3 is TGTGCCAGCAGCCGGGACAGGGGATTCAATCAGCCCCAGCATTTT.

This clone was counted between two and nine times. The chain employs TRBV6-6 and TRBJ2-2; tentatively, D is TRBD1 (5 bases). V was cut by 2 bases and J by 2 bases, with 9 bases left in between. The CDR3 totals 15 residues. The germline gives CDR1 MNHNY, CDR2 SVGAGI (reference sequence). The CDR3 protein is CASSYGDRNTGELFF. The DNA for the CDR3 is TGTGCCAGCAGTTACGGAGACAGAAACACCGGGGAGCTGTTTTTT.

V gene TRBV5-4 combines with J gene TRBJ1-4, with 10 bases lining up with TRBD1. The CDR3 has 16 amino acids. The germline V gene has CDR1 SGHNT and CDR2 YYREEE (reference sequence). The V gene end was trimmed by 3 bases and the J gene end by 7 bases; junction bases not matched to a gene: 9. The CDR3 DNA reads as TGTGCCAGCAGCTCGGGGACAGGGGTAGAGGGTGAAAAACTGTTTTTT. Translation gives CASSSGTGVEGEKLFF. Supplemented by reference TRBV5-4 and TRBJ1-4, the full variable domain reads ETGVTQSPTHLIKTRGQQVTLRCSSQSGHNTVSWYQQALGQGPQFIFQYYREEENGRGNFPPRFSGLQFPNYSSELNVNALELDDSALYLCASSSGTGVEGEKLFFGSGTQLSVL.

The chain couples TRBV5-1 to TRBJ1-1; D perhaps matches TRBD1 (6 bases). The CDR3 spans 14 residues. Germline CDR1 SGHRS, CDR2 YFSETQ. V lost 4 bases and J lost 0, with 10 bases in between. The CDR3 is CASSGQLMNTEAFF. CDR3 sequence (DNA): TGCGCCAGCAGCGGACAGCTCATGAACACTGAAGCTTTCTTT.

This clone was detected only once. The J gene is TRBJ2-1, the V gene TRBV5-1, with a possible D match to TRBD1 (6 bases). Germline lookup yields CDR1 SGHRS and CDR2 YFSETQ. This CDR3 is 14 amino acids long. The V end was cut by 2 bases, the J end by 5 bases, with 11 bases between. CDR3 sequence reads: CASSLQGFDNEQFF. Written as DNA, the CDR3 is TGCGCCAGCAGCTTACAGGGATTCGACAATGAGCAGTTCTTC. Looking up the rest from reference TRBV5-1 and TRBJ2-1 gives the full variable domain: KAGVTQTPRYLIKTRGQQVTLSCSPISGHRSVSWYQQTPGQGLQFLFEYFSETQRNKGNFPGRFSGRQFSNSRSEMNVSTLELGDSALYLCASSLQGFDNEQFFGPGTRLTVL.

The V and J genes are TRBV19 and TRBJ2-3; 9 nucleotides agree with TRBD2. Trimming took 5 bases from V and 6 from J; bases not matched to a gene: 3. The CDR3 consists of 13 residues. Germline V CDR1 and CDR2: LNHDA, SQIVND (reference sequence). The CDR3 loop is CASSPGLADTQYF. The DNA for the CDR3 is TGTGCCAGTAGTCCCGGACTAGCGGATACGCAGTATTTT.

This rearrangement joins TRBV6-1 to TRBJ1-1, with a weak D call TRBD1 (5 bases). Germline CDR1 is MNHNS and CDR2 is SASEGT. The CDR3 contains 14 residues. Trimming removed 11 bases from V and 0 bases from J, with 16 bases in between. CDR3 bases: TGTGCCTTGGGGCCGACTTCAGTGAACACTGAAGCTTTCTTT. As protein: CALGPTSVNTEAFF.

The V call is TRBV5-1, the J call TRBJ2-5; a weak D match, TRBD1 (5 bases). Matching the DNA end better, TRBJ2-7 makes the J call doubtful. CDR1 and CDR2 (germline): SGHRS, YFSETQ. This CDR3 contains 14 residues. CDR3 nucleotide sequence: TGCGCCAGCAGCTTAACAGGAAACTCCTACGAGCAGTACTTC. As protein: CASSLTGNSYEQYF.

This clone was seen just once. J is TRBJ2-5 and V is TRBV18; 10 nucleotides line up with TRBD2. The V and J ends lost 4 bases and 2 bases, in that order; junction bases with no gene match: 4. Germline CDR1 and CDR2: KGHSH and LQKENI. This CDR3 spans 15 amino acids. CDR3 nucleotides: TGTGCCAGCTCACTTCGGACTAGCGGACAAGAGACCCAGTACTTC. Its protein is CASSLRTSGQETQYF.

This clone was detected once. The V call is TRBV7-9, the J call TRBJ2-5; 9 nucleotides agree with TRBD1. The length of the CDR3 is 12 residues. V shed 3 bases, J shed 13 bases, and the junction held 6 bases outside the gene matches. Germline lookup yields CDR1 SEHNR and CDR2 FQNEAQ (reference sequence). The CDR3 is CASSFGDRVRYF. Written as DNA, the CDR3 is TGTGCCAGCAGCTTTGGGGACAGGGTGAGGTACTTC.

This rearrangement joins TRBV9 to TRBJ1-3; unclear D gene. V was cut by 0 bases and J by 4 bases, with 17 bases left in between. The CDR3 is 17 amino acids. CDR1 and CDR2 (germline): SGDLS, YYNGEE. The CDR3 sequence: CASSVGSPGSRGNTIYF. DNA of the CDR3: TGTGCCAGCAGCGTAGGTTCCCCGGGATCAAGGGGAAACACCATATATTTT.

The chain has TRBV30 and TRBJ2-7; 7 bases are a match to TRBD2. The length of the CDR3 is 14 residues. Germline V gene data show CDR1 as GTSNPN and CDR2 as SVGIG (reference sequence). V shed 0 bases and J 3 bases; nucleotides not matched to a gene: 5. The CDR3 sequence: CAWSVGGDVYEQYF. In nucleotides, the CDR3 is TGTGCCTGGAGTGTGGGGGGGGATGTCTACGAGCAGTACTTC.

The chain uses TRBV18 and TRBJ1-1; possibly TRBD1 for D (5 bases). V was shortened by 6 bases and J by 1 base, with 12 bases between the two germline ends. CDR1 is KGHSH, CDR2 LQKENI, per germline. The CDR3 sequence is 14 residues long. The CDR3 DNA follows: TGTGCCAGCTCTCTCCAGGGTACGAACACTGAAGCTTTCTTT. This sequence encodes CASSLQGTNTEAFF.

This clone was recorded once. J is TRBJ2-7 and V is TRBV5-4; D unresolved. CDR3 length equals 12 residues. Germline V gene sequence: CDR1 SGHNT, CDR2 YYREEE (reference sequence). The ends were cut back, 3 bases at V and 0 bases at J, with 4 bases in the middle. CDR3: CASSSSSYEQYF. DNA of the CDR3: TGTGCCAGCAGCTCCAGCTCCTACGAGCAGTACTTC.

The genes are TRBV5-4 and TRBJ2-7, with 7 nucleotides matching TRBD1. Germline trimming cut 0 bases from V and 4 bases from J; bases unmatched to any gene: 10. Germline V CDR1 and CDR2: SGHNT, YYREEE (reference sequence). CDR3 size: 16 residues. The CDR3 protein is CASSLGTGLRTYEQYF. As DNA, the CDR3 is TGTGCCAGCAGCTTGGGGACAGGCCTACGGACTTACGAGCAGTACTTC. Combining the CDR3 with reference TRBV5-4 and TRBJ2-7 gives the whole variable domain ETGVTQSPTHLIKTRGQQVTLRCSSQSGHNTVSWYQQALGQGPQFIFQYYREEENGRGNFPPRFSGLQFPNYSSELNVNALELDDSALYLCASSLGTGLRTYEQYFGPGTRLTVT.

The rearrangement links TRBV5-6 to TRBJ2-7; weak D call: TRBD2 (5 bases). Trimming left V 2 bases short and J 6 bases short, with 15 bases between. This CDR3 has 14 residues. Germline V CDR1 and CDR2: SGHDT, YYEEEE. The CDR3 spells CASSLSTSRIEQYF. The CDR3 region has the DNA TGTGCCAGCAGCTTATCCACTAGTCGGATCGAGCAGTACTTC. The variable domain in full, with the rest retrieved from reference TRBV5-6 and TRBJ2-7, is DAGVTQSPTHLIKTRGQQVTLRCSPKSGHDTVSWYQQALGQGPQFIFQYYEEEERQRGNFPDRFSGHQFPNYSSELNVNALLLGDSALYLCASSLSTSRIEQYFGPGTRLTVT.